The 29 T cell receptor beta chains listed next were all sequenced from one sample in a study of cytomegalovirus exposure and HLA in healthy donors. Generated by immunoSEQ multiplex PCR, the TCRdb table keeps only in-frame clones and is missing some. This sample yields some 130,000 clones, of which nearly 90% are seen a single time; about 1.2% belongs to the top ten. The sequenced material came from PBMCs. The receptor source for this set is a woman younger than 35 in good health and CMV-seronegative.

The sample holds one count of this clone. V and J are TRBV15 and TRBJ1-2; D gene uncertain. V was clipped by 0 bases and J by 0 bases, with 5 bases between them. The germline CDR1 and CDR2 sequences are LNHNV and YYDKDF (reference sequence). The CDR3 sequence is 14 residues long. The CDR3 sequence: CATSRETANYGYTF. CDR3 DNA sequence: TGTGCCACCAGCAGAGAAACAGCTAACTATGGCTACACCTTC.

This chain uses TRBV7-9 with TRBJ2-2; D call uncertain. This CDR3 spans 12 amino acids. Germline V gene data show CDR1 as SEHNR and CDR2 as FQNEAQ (reference sequence). V gave up 7 bases and J gave up 8 bases, with 11 bases separating them. CDR3 loop: CASTQLAGELFF. In nucleotides, the CDR3 is TGTGCCAGCACCCAACTCGCGGGGGAGCTGTTTTTT.

This clone appeared a single time. The genes are TRBV6-1 and TRBJ1-5, with 8 positions matching TRBD1. CDR1 is MNHNS, CDR2 SASEGT, per germline. After removal of 9 bases from V and 5 bases from J, the junction contained 9 bases not matched to a gene. The CDR3 is 14 amino acids. CDR3 coding DNA: TGTGCCAGTTTACCGGGACAGGAAGATCAGCCCCAGCATTTT. Amino acid sequence: CASLPGQEDQPQHF.

This clone came up once. The chain is built from TRBV7-9 and TRBJ2-7; TRBD2 matches at 7 bases. V gave up 7 bases and J gave up 5 bases; unmatched junction bases: 11. The CDR3 is 14 amino acids. Germline V gene lookup returns CDR1 SEHNR and CDR2 FQNEAQ (reference sequence). CDR3 nucleotide sequence: TGTGCCAGCAAGGCAGGAGGGACTACGAACGAGCAGTACTTC. It codes for CASKAGGTTNEQYF.

This clone was counted once. This rearrangement joins TRBV15 to TRBJ2-4, with D tentatively TRBD2 (5 bases). Trimming removed 0 bases at V and 2 bases at J, with 14 bases between. CDR1 is LNHNV and CDR2 is YYDKDF in the germline V gene (reference sequence). The CDR3 is 17 residues long. In DNA, the CDR3 is TGTGCCACCAGCAGAGATTCCTCGGGGTGGCCCAAAAACATTCAGTACTTC. Its translation: CATSRDSSGWPKNIQYF.

The chain recombines TRBV7-6 with TRBJ2-7; 11 bases fit TRBD1. Looked up from germline, CDR1 is SGHVS and CDR2 is FNYEAQ. The length of the CDR3 is 15 residues. J lost 4 bases, V lost 6 bases, and 8 bases had no gene match. Written as DNA, the CDR3 is TGTGCCAGCAGTTCCACCAGGGACAGGGGGTACGAGCAGTACTTC. This translates into CASSSTRDRGYEQYF.

The rearrangement uses TRBV6-6 and TRBJ1-2, with unresolved D. The CDR3 runs to 13 residues. V lost 4 bases and J lost 3, with 9 bases in between. Germline CDR1 is MNHNY and CDR2 is SVGAGI (reference sequence). The DNA for the CDR3 is TGTGCCAGCAGTTCCCCGGGTCACTATGGCTACACCTTC. This encodes CASSSPGHYGYTF.

The rearrangement uses TRBV5-1 and TRBJ2-3, with TRBD1 as a possible D gene (5 bases). The CDR3 runs to 13 residues. Germline CDR1 is SGHRS and CDR2 is YFSETQ. V was cut by 4 bases and J by 1 base, with 7 bases left in between. The CDR3 nucleotides read TGCGCCAGCAGCCCACAGGGCACAGATACGCAGTATTTT. Encoded protein: CASSPQGTDTQYF.

To note about this clone: At one boundary the junction diverges from the germline segment, which might be a read error. This sequence joins TRBV6-5 and TRBJ1-2; D is possibly TRBD1 (5 bases). CDR1 and CDR2 from the germline V gene are MNHEY and SVGAGI. The CDR3 length is 14 residues. CDR3 sequence reads: CASSNSGGGYGYTF. The CDR3 DNA is TGTGCCAGCAGTAACTCGGGGGGTGGCTATGGCTACACCTTC.

V gene TRBV10-3 combines with J gene TRBJ1-5, with D perhaps TRBD1 (5 bases). Germline V CDR1 and CDR2: ENHRY, SYGVKD. This CDR3 contains 15 residues. V lost 2 bases and J 1 base, leaving 9 bases between the germline ends. CDR3 nucleotide sequence: TGTGCCATCAGTGAGAATGGGGCCAGCAATCAGCCCCAGCATTTT. Protein product: CAISENGASNQPQHF.

The rearrangement uses TRBV14 and TRBJ2-7; 11 nucleotides line up with TRBD2. The trim removed 5 bases at V and 7 bases at J, leaving 10 bases unmatched. The CDR3 consists of 15 residues. Germline lookup yields CDR1 SGHDN and CDR2 FVKESK. The CDR3 region has the DNA TGTGCCAGCAGCAAGATAGCGGGGGGGCCCTGGGAGCAGTACTTC. It codes for CASSKIAGGPWEQYF.

This clone is a singleton in its sample. The rearrangement links TRBV5-1 to TRBJ2-1; D might be TRBD2 (7 bases). V dropped 4 bases and J dropped 0 bases, with 29 bases sitting between them. Germline CDR1 and CDR2: SGHRS and YFSETQ. The CDR3 extends over 21 amino acids. This CDR3 reads CASSPRGGRGSTSSSYNEQFF. CDR3 DNA sequence: TGCGCCAGCAGCCCGAGGGGGGGCAGGGGAAGTACCTCGAGCTCCTACAATGAGCAGTTCTTC.

The chain joins TRBV2 to TRBJ2-2; the D gene is possibly TRBD1 (7 bases). Germline CDR1 reads SNHLY; CDR2 reads FYNNEI. This CDR3 contains 15 residues. V lost 8 bases, J lost 0 bases, and 13 bases lay in between. The CDR3 nucleotides are TGTGCCAGCGCCCGGGGGACAGCGAACACCGGGGAGCTGTTTTTT. It is translated as CASARGTANTGELFF.

The gene calls are TRBV5-4 and TRBJ1-2; perhaps TRBD1 as D (6 bases). Trimming took off 0 bases at V and 8 bases at J, with 11 bases between the two ends. This CDR3 is 13 amino acids long. CDR1 SGHNT and CDR2 YYREEE come from the germline V gene (reference sequence). The CDR3 sequence: CASSLDRVEGYTF. The CDR3 DNA follows: TGTGCCAGCAGCTTGGACAGGGTCGAGGGCTACACCTTC.

DNA for the CDR3: TGCGCCAGCAGATCCCCGGGGGAGGACATTCAGTACTTC. Protein product: CASRSPGEDIQYF. J is TRBJ2-4 and V is TRBV5-1, with a weak D call TRBD2 (6 bases). The germline V gene encodes CDR1 SGHRS and CDR2 YFSETQ. V shed 5 bases and J shed 8 bases, with 14 bases lying between them. The CDR3 length is 13 residues.

This clone was counted a single time. This chain joins TRBV9 and TRBJ2-7, with 7 bases lining up with TRBD1. J gave up 0 bases and V 4 bases, and 10 bases lay outside the gene matches. The CDR3 is made up of 16 amino acids. Germline CDR1 reads SGDLS; CDR2 reads YYNGEE. The CDR3 DNA reads as TGTGCCAGCAGCATAGGTGGACAGGATAGCTCCTACGAGCAGTACTTC. Translating it yields CASSIGGQDSSYEQYF.

The chain is built from TRBV4-2 and TRBJ1-3; tentatively, D is TRBD1 (6 bases). CDR3 size: 14 residues. Germline lookup yields CDR1 LGHNA and CDR2 YNFKEQ. The V end lost 1 base, the J end lost 2 bases, and 6 bases lay between the germline ends. CDR3: CASSQAGAGNTIYF. The CDR3 coding sequence is TGTGCCAGCAGCCAAGCAGGGGCTGGAAACACCATATATTTT.

The chain has TRBV7-9 and TRBJ1-1; 8 bases agree with TRBD1. The CDR3 has 15 amino acids. V lost 5 bases, J lost 3 bases, and 8 bases stayed unmatched. Germline lookup yields CDR1 SEHNR and CDR2 FQNEAQ (reference sequence). CDR3 nucleotide sequence: TGTGCCAGCAGCCTCTCACAGGGGGGAGACACTGAAGCTTTCTTT. Protein: CASSLSQGGDTEAFF.

This clone was recorded a few times. The J gene is TRBJ1-1, the V gene TRBV18; 7 nucleotides align to TRBD1. Germline CDR1 reads KGHSH; CDR2 reads LQKENI. After removal of 8 bases from V and 1 base from J, the junction contained 10 bases not matched to a gene. The CDR3 extends over 15 amino acids. The CDR3 region is CASTLQGRANTEAFF. The DNA of the CDR3 is TGTGCCAGCACCCTACAGGGGCGGGCGAACACTGAAGCTTTCTTT.

This chain joins TRBV7-3 and TRBJ2-2, with D perhaps matching TRBD2 (5 bases). This CDR3 has 14 amino acids. Germline V gene data show CDR1 as SGHTA and CDR2 as FQGTGA. Trimming left V 5 bases short and J 4 bases short, with 11 bases between. CDR3 sequence (DNA): TGTGCCAGCAGCCCTAGCAGCAGCACCGGGGAGCTGTTTTTT. This sequence encodes CASSPSSSTGELFF.

The rearrangement uses TRBV7-3 and TRBJ2-2; unclear D gene. The V gene lost 2 bases and the J gene lost 6 bases, with 7 bases spanning the gap. The CDR3 contains 13 residues. Germline assignment: CDR1 SGHTA and CDR2 FQGTGA. CDR3 bases: TGTGCCAGCAGCTTATTCTCGTCCGGGGAGCTGTTTTTT. Protein product: CASSLFSSGELFF.

This clone was counted only a few times. V usage is TRBV7-9 and J usage is TRBJ1-2, with D possibly matching TRBD1 (5 bases). CDR3 length equals 14 residues. Germline V gives CDR1 SEHNR, CDR2 FQNEAQ (reference sequence). V was trimmed by 1 base and J by 4 bases, leaving 10 bases between them. The CDR3 DNA reads as TGTGCCAGCAGCTTAGTCCAGGGCCTCTATGGCTACACCTTC. Protein sequence: CASSLVQGLYGYTF.

V usage is TRBV5-1 and J usage is TRBJ2-3, with D uncertain. The CDR3 consists of 13 residues. Trimming cost V 4 bases and J 6 bases, with 12 bases left between them. Germline lookup yields CDR1 SGHRS and CDR2 YFSETQ. For the CDR3, the DNA is TGCGCCAGCAGCCCTCGAGGTGGGGATACGCAGTATTTT. This codes for CASSPRGGDTQYF.

This chain uses TRBV21-1 with TRBJ1-1; TRBD1, as called in the table, went unchecked against the DNA. TRBV21-1 is a pseudogene. This CDR3 has 16 residues. DNA of the CDR3: TGTGCCAGCAGCAAAAGCGGAACAGGGTGTTACACTGAAGCTTTCTTT. It encodes CASSKSGTGCYTEAFF.

The CDR3 DNA sequence: TGTGCCAGTCCCCGCCGTCTATCAAGCACAGATACGCAGTATTTT. Amino acids: CASPRRLSSTDTQYF. V gene TRBV5-3 combines with J gene TRBJ2-3; unclear D gene. TRBV5-3 carries the ORF label, with uncertain function. This CDR3 has 15 amino acids. Trimming pared 8 bases from V and 0 bases from J, leaving 16 bases between.

Details on this clone: The junction departs from germline at one end; a sequencing error may be responsible. This chain connects TRBV2 to TRBJ2-7; 9 bases align to TRBD1. Germline V CDR1 and CDR2: SNHLY, FYNNEI. The CDR3 consists of 9 residues. CDR3 amino acids: CATAGQGPF. The CDR3 DNA follows: TGTGCCACAGCGGGACAGGGTCCCTTC.

This chain links TRBV7-3 with TRBJ1-2; 7 bases line up with TRBD1. The length of the CDR3 is 15 residues. Germline V lookup: CDR1 SGHTA, CDR2 FQGTGA. V was clipped by 4 bases and J by 2 bases; unmatched bases: 7. The CDR3 sequence: CASSSRQGVNYGYTF. The CDR3 DNA reads as TGTGCCAGCAGCTCCCGGCAGGGGGTAAACTATGGCTACACCTTC.

The CDR3 here is CASSFSHEQFF. The CDR3 nucleotides read TGTGCCAGCAGTTTTAGCCATGAGCAGTTCTTC. V gene TRBV27 combines with J gene TRBJ2-1; the D is unclear. There are 11 residues in the CDR3. In germline, CDR1 is MNHEY, CDR2 SMNVEV (reference sequence). The V end was cut by 3 bases, the J end by 8 bases, with 5 bases between.

This chain uses TRBV19 with TRBJ2-2, with 9 bases lining up with TRBD1. V dropped 3 bases and J dropped 5; count of bases not matched to a gene: 4. CDR1 is LNHDA, CDR2 SQIVND, per germline (reference sequence). CDR3 length: 15 residues. The CDR3 DNA is TGTGCCAGTAGTATCGACAGGGGGGGAACCGGGGAGCTGTTTTTT. Its translation is CASSIDRGGTGELFF.